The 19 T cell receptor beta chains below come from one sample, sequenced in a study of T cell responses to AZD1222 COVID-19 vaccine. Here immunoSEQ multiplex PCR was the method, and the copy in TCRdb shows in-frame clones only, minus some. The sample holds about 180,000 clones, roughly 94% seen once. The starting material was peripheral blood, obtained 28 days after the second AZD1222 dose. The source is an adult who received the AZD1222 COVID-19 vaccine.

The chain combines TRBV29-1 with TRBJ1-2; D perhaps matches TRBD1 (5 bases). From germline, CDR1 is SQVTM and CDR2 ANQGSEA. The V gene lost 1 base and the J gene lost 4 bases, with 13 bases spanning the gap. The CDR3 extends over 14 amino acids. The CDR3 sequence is CSVEVQGKSYGYTF. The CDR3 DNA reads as TGCAGCGTTGAAGTCCAGGGCAAATCCTATGGCTACACCTTC.

The CDR3 is CASSLGHDGYTF. The CDR3 coding sequence is TGTGCCAGCAGCTTGGGTCATGATGGCTACACCTTC. The chain employs TRBV5-8 and TRBJ1-2; D not certain. The V gene lost 0 bases and the J gene lost 6 bases, with 6 bases spanning the gap. Looked up from germline, CDR1 is SGHTS and CDR2 is YDEGEE. The CDR3 spans 12 residues. The complete variable domain, with remaining parts taken from reference TRBV5-8 and TRBJ1-2, reads EAGVTQSPTHLIKTRGQQATLRCSPISGHTSVYWYQQALGLGLQFLLWYDEGEERNRGNFPPRFSGRQFPNYSSELNVNALELEDSALYLCASSLGHDGYTFGSGTRLTVV.

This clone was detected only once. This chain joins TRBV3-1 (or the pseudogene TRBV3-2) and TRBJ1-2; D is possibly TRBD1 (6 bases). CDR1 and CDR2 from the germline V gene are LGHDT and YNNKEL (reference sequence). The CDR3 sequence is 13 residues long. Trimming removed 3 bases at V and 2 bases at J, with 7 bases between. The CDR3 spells CASSHTGNYGYTF. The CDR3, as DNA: TGTGCCAGCAGCCACACAGGGAACTATGGCTACACCTTC.

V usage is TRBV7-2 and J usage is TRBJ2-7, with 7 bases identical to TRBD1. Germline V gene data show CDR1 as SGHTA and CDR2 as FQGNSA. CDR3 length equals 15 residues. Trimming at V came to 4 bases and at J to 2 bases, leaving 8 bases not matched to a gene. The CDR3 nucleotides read TGTGCCAGCAGCTCCCCGGGACAGACGGCCTACGAGCAGTACTTC. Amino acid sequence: CASSSPGQTAYEQYF.

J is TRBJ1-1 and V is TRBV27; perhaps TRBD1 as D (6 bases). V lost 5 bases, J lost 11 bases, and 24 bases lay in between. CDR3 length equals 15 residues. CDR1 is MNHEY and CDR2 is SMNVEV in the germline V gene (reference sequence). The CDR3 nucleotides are TGTGCCAGCAGTCCTCCCCAGGGGAGGGGCGTCGTGGCTTTCTTT. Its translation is CASSPPQGRGVVAFF.

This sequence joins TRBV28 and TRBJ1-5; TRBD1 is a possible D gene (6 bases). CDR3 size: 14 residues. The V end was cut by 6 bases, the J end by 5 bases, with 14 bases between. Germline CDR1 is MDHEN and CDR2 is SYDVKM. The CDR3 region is CASSSGGAHQPQHF. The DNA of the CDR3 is TGTGCCAGCAGCTCGGGGGGGGCACATCAGCCCCAGCATTTT.

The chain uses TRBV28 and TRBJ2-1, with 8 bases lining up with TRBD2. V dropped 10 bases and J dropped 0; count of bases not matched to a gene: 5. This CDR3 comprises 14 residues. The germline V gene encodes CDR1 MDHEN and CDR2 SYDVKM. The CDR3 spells CATESGSSYNEQFF. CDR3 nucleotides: TGTGCCACCGAGAGCGGGAGCTCCTACAATGAGCAGTTCTTC.

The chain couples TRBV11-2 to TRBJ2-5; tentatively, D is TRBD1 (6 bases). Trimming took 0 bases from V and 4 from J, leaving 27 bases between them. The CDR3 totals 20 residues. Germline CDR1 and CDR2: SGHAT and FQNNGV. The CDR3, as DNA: TGTGCCAGCAGCTTAGACGGAATCCTGGCAGGGGTAGGAATGGGAGAGACCCAGTACTTC. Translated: CASSLDGILAGVGMGETQYF.

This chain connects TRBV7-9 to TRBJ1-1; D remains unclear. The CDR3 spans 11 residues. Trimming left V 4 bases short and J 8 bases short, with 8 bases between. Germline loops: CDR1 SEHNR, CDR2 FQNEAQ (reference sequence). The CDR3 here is CASSYDVEAFF. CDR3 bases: TGTGCCAGCAGCTATGACGTAGAAGCTTTCTTT.

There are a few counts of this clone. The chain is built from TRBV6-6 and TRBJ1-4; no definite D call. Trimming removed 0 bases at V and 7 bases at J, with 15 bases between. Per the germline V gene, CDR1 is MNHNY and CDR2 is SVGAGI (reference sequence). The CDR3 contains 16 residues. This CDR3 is CASSYSNVGFGEKLFF. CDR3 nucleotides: TGTGCCAGCAGTTACTCGAACGTGGGATTCGGTGAAAAACTGTTTTTT.

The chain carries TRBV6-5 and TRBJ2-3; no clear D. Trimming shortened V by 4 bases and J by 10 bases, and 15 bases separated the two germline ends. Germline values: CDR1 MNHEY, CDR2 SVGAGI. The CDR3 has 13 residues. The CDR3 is CASSSGPFHPQYF. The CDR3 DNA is TGTGCCAGCAGTTCGGGCCCCTTTCATCCGCAGTATTTT.

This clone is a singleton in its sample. CDR3 nucleotide sequence: TGTGCCAGCTCTTCGGACAGGCGGGGGAACGAGCAGTACTTC. It is translated as CASSSDRRGNEQYF. V and J are TRBV18 and TRBJ2-7; D possibly uses TRBD1 or TRBD2 (7 bases each). Per the germline V gene, CDR1 is KGHSH and CDR2 is LQKENI. V gave up 6 bases and J gave up 5 bases, with 17 bases separating them. The CDR3 runs 14 residues.

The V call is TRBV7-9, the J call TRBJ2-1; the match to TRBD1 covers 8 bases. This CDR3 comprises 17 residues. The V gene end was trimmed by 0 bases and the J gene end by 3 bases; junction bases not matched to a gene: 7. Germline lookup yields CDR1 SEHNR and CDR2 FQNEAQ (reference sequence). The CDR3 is CASSLATGTGGYNEQFF. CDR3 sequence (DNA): TGTGCCAGCAGCTTAGCGACGGGGACAGGCGGCTACAATGAGCAGTTCTTC.

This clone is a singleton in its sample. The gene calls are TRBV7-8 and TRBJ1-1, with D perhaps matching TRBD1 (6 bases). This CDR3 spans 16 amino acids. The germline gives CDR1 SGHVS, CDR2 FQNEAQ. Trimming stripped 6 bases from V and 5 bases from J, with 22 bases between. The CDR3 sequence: CASRSKQLGAWTEAFF. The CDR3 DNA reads TGTGCCAGCAGATCCAAGCAATTGGGGGCATGGACTGAAGCTTTCTTT.

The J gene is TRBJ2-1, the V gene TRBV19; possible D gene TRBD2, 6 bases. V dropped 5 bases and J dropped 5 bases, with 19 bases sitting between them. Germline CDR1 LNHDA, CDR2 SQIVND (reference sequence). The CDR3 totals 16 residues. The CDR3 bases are TGTGCCAGTAGTTGGAGGGACCCGGTTAGGAACAATGAGCAGTTCTTC. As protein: CASSWRDPVRNNEQFF.

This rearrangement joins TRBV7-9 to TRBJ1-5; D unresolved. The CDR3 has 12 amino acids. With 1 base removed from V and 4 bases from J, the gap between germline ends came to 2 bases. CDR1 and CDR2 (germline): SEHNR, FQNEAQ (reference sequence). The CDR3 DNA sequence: TGTGCCAGCAGCTTAGGAAATCAGCCCCAGCATTTT. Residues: CASSLGNQPQHF.

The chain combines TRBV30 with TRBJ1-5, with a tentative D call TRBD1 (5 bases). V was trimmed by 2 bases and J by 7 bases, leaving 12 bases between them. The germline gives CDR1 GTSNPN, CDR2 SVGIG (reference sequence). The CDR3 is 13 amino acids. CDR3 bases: TGTGCCTGGAGTTTGAGCAGGGAACAGCCCCAGCATTTT. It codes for CAWSLSREQPQHF.

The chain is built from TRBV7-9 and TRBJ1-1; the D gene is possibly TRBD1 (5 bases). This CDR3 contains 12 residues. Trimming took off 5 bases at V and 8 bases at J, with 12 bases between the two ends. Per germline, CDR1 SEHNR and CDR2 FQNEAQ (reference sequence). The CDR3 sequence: CASSLTVREAFF. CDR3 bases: TGTGCCAGCAGCCTGACAGTGAGAGAAGCTTTCTTT.

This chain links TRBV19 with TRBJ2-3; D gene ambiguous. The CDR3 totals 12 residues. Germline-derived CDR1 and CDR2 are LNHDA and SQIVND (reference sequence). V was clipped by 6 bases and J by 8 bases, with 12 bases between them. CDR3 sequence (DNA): TGTGCCAGTAGGTTGGGAATGGGTACGCAGTATTTT. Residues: CASRLGMGTQYF.